This T cell receptor beta chain was documented in a study of T cell repertoires in aging, cancer and after chemotherapy. Study-wide context: Clear clonal overlap appeared across healthy donor samples taken over several months to years.

TCR beta rearrangements were amplified from peripheral blood genomic DNA. Germline lookup yields CDR1 SGHNT and CDR2 YYREEE (reference sequence). This CDR3 comprises 15 residues. The ends were cut back, 4 bases at V and 1 base at J, with 14 bases in the middle. There are a few counts of this clonotype. Multiplex touch-down PCR with TRB-A/B primers amplified rearranged V-D-J TRB sequences. TCRdb reanalysed the multiplex PCR reads using MiXCR and keeps one entry per CDR3 protein. The table includes 9,000 to 10,000 distinct CDR3 sequences, 34% detected once. Source material: blood. The gene calls are TRBV5-4 and TRBJ1-2; D is undetermined. The TCR sequence derives from a human donor in good health. The CDR3: CASSLDPEGNYGYTF. The CDR3 DNA reads TGTGCCAGCAGCCTGGATCCCGAGGGTAACTATGGCTACACCTTC.